This entry concerns a single T cell receptor (beta chain). The clone's antigen remains unknown. No base quality values were provided; no much bigger clone lies one nucleotide off. The sample contains more than one DNA sequence encoding this CDR3. The CDR3 contains 13 residues, cysteine and phenylalanine counted. The read is trimmed to its CDR3 DNA, 39 bases read in frame from base 1. Relative to germline, V is 3 bases shorter and J is 8 bases shorter, with 13 bases between their ends. The germline V gene provides CDR1 MDHEN and CDR2 SYDVKM. TCR CDR3 regions were amplified from genomic DNA by multiplex PCR using the deep immunoSEQ assay. For each cell subset, the extracted genomic DNA was distributed evenly across all wells of several immunoSEQ 96-well plates, and each plate served as one replicate. For sorted subsets, roughly 200 ng genomic DNA, equal to 30,000 or so T cell genomes, was loaded into each replicate PCR. Purified libraries were quantified with a Qubit 3.0 fluorometer, sized on a Bioanalyzer 2100, and re-quantified with the KAPA Library Quantification kit. A separate single-read 150-cycle Illumina NextSeq 550 flow cell was used to sequence each immunoSEQ 96-well plate. The study's processing was this. Because the immunoSEQ output held only junctional sequences and lacked quality scores, the filtering could not match the filtering applied to full-length reads. Sequences were annotated with PyIR, a Python wrapper for IgBLAST v1.9, using IMGT germline references to assign V/J genes and CDR3. Any read was removed if the V/J assignment was weak (E-value above 1e-6), the CDR3 was missing, or the read contained stop codons, out-of-frame junctions, or ambiguous translated residues. V3J clonotypes were defined by identical inferred V gene, J gene, and CDR3 amino acid sequence. Percentage overlap between repertoires was computed as shared unique clonotypes divided by the size of the smaller repertoire. Three approaches were used to assess repertoire richness: RTK rarefaction, the Chao1 estimator, and Recon v2.1 estimates of unobserved clonotypes. For all TCRbeta clonotypes obtained by the gDNA method from several donors, generation probabilities were computed with OLGA. Held by TCRdb, this immuneACCESS table contains in-frame sequences only and omits some clones. Under half of the omission traces to an unresolved V gene where checked; the cause of the rest is unknown. V and J calls and clone size are as listed in that table; D and trimming were resolved from the DNA. The sample profile shows around 1.1 million clones; 70% to 80% of them were found once. Roughly 0.9% of the sample rests with the top ten.

This sample was included in a study of shared clonotypes between healthy human individuals (dated by TCRdb to the early 2020s). With regard to the full study: Three men and a couple of women, aged 18 to 49 years, made up the cohort. For each donor, three plates each were used for CD4 naive and CD4 memory, two plates were used for CD8 naive, and one plate was used for CD8 memory. To estimate repertoire size and how much clonotypes are shared between individuals, the study performed deep sequencing of blood TCR repertoires from five healthy adults. Libraries were prepared and TCR repertoires were sequenced by different laboratories using diverse techniques, in order to increase sequencing depth and limit assay-specific biases. Between about 0.9 and 9 billion PBMCs per donor were obtained by leukapheresis.

What the authors observed across the whole study: Based on pairwise subsampling, the degree of clonotype sharing among donors was expected to be affected by sequencing depth. The genetic and exposure-history diversity represented was limited by the small number of donors. Across a handful of donors, roughly 5% of naive CD4, roughly 3.8% of naive CD8, 2.3% of memory CD4, and 0.4% of memory CD8 clonotypes were shared. Incomplete sequencing was indicated by rarefaction of sorted-subset datasets, despite the large sequencing depth. Clonotypes shared by all four sorted-subset donors showed higher generation probabilities than non-shared clonotypes. Estimated clonotype richness was generally larger for naive than for memory subsets. Sampling was limited to blood, and TCR repertoires in tissue likely differ from TCR repertoires in blood.

The donors were healthy, HIV-negative adults with no recently reported acute infections or vaccinations. Every donor was a Caucasian adult living in Nashville, Tennessee, USA. CD4+ T cells were enriched by magnetic negative selection; naive cells were then positively selected on CD45RA, and the negative fraction formed the memory subset. Blood was obtained by leukapheresis, after which PBMCs were separated by Ficoll-Histopaque density gradient centrifugation and cryopreserved in liquid nitrogen vapor phase. Analytical flow cytometry was used to check the purity and quantity of every magnetically sorted T cell population. Each sorted fraction had its genomic DNA isolated and then quantified by UV absorbance on a Nanodrop 2000c.

The chain is assembled from TRBV28 and TRBJ1-2; TRBD1 is a possible D gene, resting on 5 matching bases. The receptor's source is a man aged 18 to 29 in good health. Some clones in this sample may be carry-over from other donors' samples. The sample taken for sequencing was memory CD4+ T cells from PBMCs. Taken with the paper, the label for cell subset or site translates to: CD45RA-negative fraction. The CDR3 here reads CASSFEGARGYTF. The nucleotide sequence reads as follows: TGTGCCAGCAGTTTCGAAGGGGCAAGGGGCTACACCTTC.